This T cell receptor (beta chain) comes out of a study of somatic mutations in cytotoxic T cells in rheumatoid arthritis. Study summary: Patients had 25 to 30 ml EDTA blood drawn right after diagnosis, before any treatment. Findings of the study overall: CD8+ T-cell clonality did not differ significantly between rheumatoid arthritis patients and age-matched healthy controls.

V shed 3 bases, J shed 7 bases, and the junction held 9 bases outside the gene matches. The CDR3 totals 15 residues. Per germline, CDR1 LGHNA and CDR2 YNFKEQ. This table comes from immunoSEQ multiplex PCR, and its TCRdb copy is limited to in-frame clones, with some not included. The data contain approximately 17,000 clones, 75% to 80% of them singletons. As for this clone: Its antigen remains unidentified.

The chain is built from TRBV4-2 and TRBJ2-3, with 8 bases identical to TRBD2. The sample comprised CD8+ T cells sorted from blood. This TCR was recovered from an adult with rheumatoid arthritis. CDR3 in DNA: TGTGCCAGCAGCCAGGGTGTCGGGGGGGCTAATACGCAGTATTTT. It yields the protein CASSQGVGGANTQYF.